The clone carrying this TCR beta chain came up many times. The target antigen is unknown. These data originate in a study of T cells in Graves' hyperthyroidism and ophthalmopathy. From RNA transcripts, TCR beta CDR3 regions were amplified. Carried out on the TCR CDR3, a first-round RT-PCR used the HTBI primer set. TCRdb re-called the multiplex PCR reads with MiXCR, one entry per CDR3 protein. This table has around 600,000 distinct CDR3 sequences, about 14% appearing once. Based on clinical symptoms, serum thyroxine and TRAb, thyroid ultrasound and orbital computed tomography, diagnoses were reached. Overall study findings and caveats: By a 13 V-J model, ophthalmopathy was set apart from stable hyperthyroidism.

The germline V gene has CDR1 MNHNS and CDR2 SASEGT. V lost 3 bases, J lost 2 bases, and 12 bases lay in between. CDR3 length: 15 residues. Source material: blood. The J gene is TRBJ2-3, the V gene TRBV6-1; D not certain. This TCR came from a woman aged 50 to 65 with Graves' ophthalmopathy. The CDR3 DNA is TGTGCCAGCAGTGACTTTCGGGTCCCCACAGATACGCAGTATTTT. Translation gives CASSDFRVPTDTQYF.